The 16 T cell receptor beta chains in this list originate from one sample, sequenced in a study of a mutant IDH1 vaccine in newly diagnosed glioma. Time point of the sample: week 11, during vaccination. Vaccination comprised doses that each held 300 ug of mutant IDH1 20-mer peptide, plus topical imiquimod. Method: immunoSEQ multiplex PCR; TCRdb's copy keeps in-frame clones and lacks some. The repertoire has some 120,000 clones, 80% of them found once; the top ten carry 5.5%. What these receptors recognize is not known. Sequenced here: PBMCs, sampled from a glioma patient whose treatment included an IDH1 peptide vaccine. These receptors all stem from a man aged 35 to 55 with glioma.

V usage is TRBV5-4 and J usage is TRBJ2-3; D gene uncertain. Per the germline V gene, CDR1 is SGHNT and CDR2 is YYREEE (reference sequence). V shed 2 bases and J shed 0 bases, with 1 base lying between them. The CDR3 is 12 residues long. The CDR3 nucleotides read TGTGCCAGCAGCTTAAGCACAGATACGCAGTATTTT. It codes for CASSLSTDTQYF.

The V and J genes are TRBV20-1 and TRBJ2-1; no firm D call. The V gene's germline CDR1 is DFQATT and CDR2 SNEGSKA (reference sequence). V lost 5 bases, J lost 7 bases, and 9 bases lay in between. The CDR3 consists of 11 residues. CDR3 sequence reads: CSAALWNEQFF. The CDR3 nucleotides read TGCAGTGCTGCACTATGGAATGAGCAGTTCTTC.

V and J are TRBV5-8 and TRBJ2-1, with D tentatively TRBD2 (6 bases). V was pared by 7 bases and J by 4 bases, with 18 bases between. The CDR3 is 15 residues long. Germline V CDR1 and CDR2: SGHTS, YDEGEE. CDR3 residues: CASAAGTSSYNEQFF. CDR3 in DNA: TGTGCCAGCGCGGCTGGGACTTCCTCTTACAATGAGCAGTTCTTC.

This chain uses TRBV6-5 with TRBJ2-7; 11 bases line up with TRBD1. The germline V gene has CDR1 MNHEY and CDR2 SVGAGI. J lost 2 bases, V lost 5 bases, and 5 bases had no gene match. There are 15 residues in the CDR3. The CDR3 here is CASSQDRGLPYEQYF. The CDR3, as DNA: TGTGCCAGCAGTCAGGACAGGGGGCTTCCCTACGAGCAGTACTTC.

This clone was picked up one time. V usage is TRBV2 and J usage is TRBJ2-7; a weak D match, TRBD2 (5 bases). This CDR3 region has 13 residues. The V gene's germline CDR1 is SNHLY and CDR2 FYNNEI. Trimming removed 2 bases from V and 7 bases from J, with 12 bases in between. The CDR3 DNA reads TGTGCCAGCAGTGAATCCTTCGGCGGGGAGCAGTACTTC. Translation: CASSESFGGEQYF.

V gene TRBV18 combines with J gene TRBJ2-3, with unresolved D. The CDR3 is 12 amino acids. In germline, CDR1 is KGHSH, CDR2 LQKENI. V lost 1 base and J 6 bases, leaving 5 bases between the germline ends. CDR3 sequence: CASSPLQDTQYF. The CDR3 DNA reads as TGTGCCAGCTCACCACTTCAGGATACGCAGTATTTT. Based on the CDR3 plus reference TRBV18 and TRBJ2-3, the full variable domain is NAGVMQNPRHLVRRRGQEARLRCSPMKGHSHVYWYRQLPEEGLKFMVYLQKENIIDESGMPKERFSAEFPKEGPSILRIQQVVRGDSAAYFCASSPLQDTQYFGPGTRLTVL.

This chain uses TRBV7-2 with TRBJ2-1, with 10 nucleotides matching TRBD2. The CDR3 is 16 residues long. J lost 2 bases, V lost 5 bases, and 6 bases had no gene match. Germline CDR1 SGHTA, CDR2 FQGNSA. The CDR3 DNA sequence: TGTGCCAGCAGCATCATTAGCGGGAGGCCCTACAATGAGCAGTTCTTC. Encoded protein: CASSIISGRPYNEQFF.

This chain connects TRBV7-2 to TRBJ1-2, with 10 bases matching TRBD1. The germline V gene has CDR1 SGHTA and CDR2 FQGNSA. After removal of 3 bases from V and 6 bases from J, the junction contained 7 bases not matched to a gene. The CDR3 loop spans 15 amino acids. Written as DNA, the CDR3 is TGTGCCAGCAGCTTGATGACAGGGGGCCGGGATGGCTACACCTTC. Translation gives CASSLMTGGRDGYTF.

This clone showed up just once. V usage is TRBV7-9 and J usage is TRBJ1-2; tentatively, D is TRBD1 (5 bases). The V gene's germline CDR1 is SEHNR and CDR2 FQNEAQ (reference sequence). This CDR3 comprises 16 residues. Trimming removed 5 bases at V and 5 bases at J, with 21 bases between. The CDR3 DNA is TGTGCCAGCAGCGTCGGACATTTGGGTCGGCTTTATGGCTACACCTTC. Translated, it gives CASSVGHLGRLYGYTF.

The gene calls are TRBV4-3 and TRBJ2-7, with 9 bases aligning to TRBD1. CDR1 is LGHNA and CDR2 is YSLEER in the germline V gene. The junction had 5 bases not matched to a gene; V was cut back by 3 bases and J by 2 bases. This CDR3 contains 15 residues. CDR3 residues: CASSQTGTGTYEQYF. The CDR3, as DNA: TGCGCCAGCAGCCAGACCGGGACAGGGACCTACGAGCAGTACTTC.

This clone was seen just once. The gene calls are TRBV7-9 and TRBJ2-7, with a possible D match to TRBD1 (6 bases). Germline V gives CDR1 SEHNR, CDR2 FQNEAQ (reference sequence). The CDR3 covers 13 residues. The V end lost 8 bases, the J end lost 2 bases, and 13 bases lay between the germline ends. CDR3 sequence reads: CASRDIRPYEQYF. CDR3 DNA: TGTGCCAGCCGGGACATTCGACCCTACGAGCAGTACTTC.

The rearrangement uses TRBV30 and TRBJ1-2, with 10 nucleotides matching TRBD1. This CDR3 is built from 17 residues. V lost 2 bases, J lost 4 bases, and 13 bases stayed unmatched. Germline V lookup: CDR1 GTSNPN, CDR2 SVGIG (reference sequence). The CDR3 nucleotides read TGTGCCTGGAGTTCTTGTGCGACAGGGGGCGCGTGCTATGGCTACACCTTC. This translates into CAWSSCATGGACYGYTF.

The chain links TRBV4-1 to TRBJ2-7, with a possible D match to TRBD1 (5 bases). V lost 0 bases and J lost 6, with 12 bases in between. The germline V gene has CDR1 MGHRA and CDR2 YSYEKL. The CDR3 runs 14 residues. As DNA, the CDR3 is TGCGCCAGCAGCCAAGAGAGGCAGGGATCCGAGCAGTACTTC. Protein sequence: CASSQERQGSEQYF.

The V call is TRBV2, the J call TRBJ2-1; possibly TRBD1 or TRBD2 for D (6 bases each). The CDR3 is 16 amino acids. Germline CDR1 is SNHLY and CDR2 is FYNNEI. V lost 7 bases and J lost 4, with 20 bases in between. The CDR3 sequence: CASKFAGGARYNEQFF. In DNA, the CDR3 is TGTGCCAGCAAGTTCGCCGGGGGCGCTCGGTACAATGAGCAGTTCTTC.

CDR3 sequence reads: CASSRRQESSYEQYF. The CDR3 region has the DNA TGTGCCAGTAGTAGAAGACAGGAGAGCTCCTACGAGCAGTACTTC. This sequence joins TRBV19 and TRBJ2-7; perhaps TRBD1 as D (6 bases). The ends were cut back, 4 bases at V and 0 bases at J, with 13 bases in the middle. Germline values: CDR1 LNHDA, CDR2 SQIVND (reference sequence). The CDR3 spans 15 residues.

The rearrangement links TRBV6-1 to TRBJ2-7; perhaps TRBD2 as D (6 bases). This CDR3 contains 12 residues. Deletions cut 6 bases from V and 2 bases from J, with 8 bases between. Germline V gene sequence: CDR1 MNHNS, CDR2 SASEGT. The CDR3 is CASSGTPYEQYF. Written as DNA, the CDR3 is TGTGCCAGCAGCGGGACTCCCTACGAGCAGTACTTC.